One T cell receptor beta chain is described in this entry. Its antigen is still unknown. This entry is derived from a study of shared clonotypes between healthy human individuals. Study-wide results and limits: Only blood was sampled, and tissue TCR repertoires likely differ from blood ones. Generally, naive subsets (rather than memory subsets) showed larger estimated richness. Naive CD4 clonotypes were shared across a few donors at roughly 5.5%.

Sorted-subset replicate PCR reactions were performed with 150 to 200 ng DNA, corresponding to roughly 29,000 T cell genomes. Profiling relied on immunoSEQ multiplex PCR, and the TCRdb table lists in-frame clones only, not all of them. Of approximately 1,000,000 clones listed, around 77% were seen once; the top ten hold 0.89%. This CDR3 contains 16 residues. Looked up from germline, CDR1 is SNHLY and CDR2 is FYNNEI. V shed 6 bases and J 0 bases; nucleotides not matched to a gene: 9. This TCR was recovered from a man younger than 35 in good health. Some clones in this sample may be carry-over from other donors' samples. The chain is built from TRBV2 and TRBJ2-3, with 7 bases fitting TRBD2. The specimen sequenced was memory CD4+ T cells from PBMCs. The subset is: CD45RA-negative fraction. DNA of the CDR3: TGTGCCAGCAGGACCTCGGGTAGCGGGAGCACAGATACGCAGTATTTT. Translation: CASRTSGSGSTDTQYF.